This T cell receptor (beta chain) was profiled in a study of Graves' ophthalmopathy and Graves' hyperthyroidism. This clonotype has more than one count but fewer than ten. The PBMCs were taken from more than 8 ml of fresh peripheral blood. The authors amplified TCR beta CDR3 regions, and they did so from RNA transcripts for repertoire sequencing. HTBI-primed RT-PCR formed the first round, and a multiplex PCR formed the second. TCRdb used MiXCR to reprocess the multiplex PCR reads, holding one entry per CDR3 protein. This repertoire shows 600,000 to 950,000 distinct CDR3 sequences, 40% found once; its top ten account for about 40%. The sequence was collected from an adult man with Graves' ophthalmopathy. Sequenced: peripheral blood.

In nucleotides, the CDR3 is TGCAGTGCTAGTCGGGCTCAGATGAACACTGAAGCTTTCTTT. It encodes CSASRAQMNTEAFF. The rearrangement uses TRBV20-1 and TRBJ1-1; unclear D gene. Germline CDR1 DFQATT, CDR2 SNEGSKA (reference sequence). The germline V and J ends were trimmed by 3 bases and 0 bases, with 11 bases remaining between them. CDR3 length: 14 amino acids.